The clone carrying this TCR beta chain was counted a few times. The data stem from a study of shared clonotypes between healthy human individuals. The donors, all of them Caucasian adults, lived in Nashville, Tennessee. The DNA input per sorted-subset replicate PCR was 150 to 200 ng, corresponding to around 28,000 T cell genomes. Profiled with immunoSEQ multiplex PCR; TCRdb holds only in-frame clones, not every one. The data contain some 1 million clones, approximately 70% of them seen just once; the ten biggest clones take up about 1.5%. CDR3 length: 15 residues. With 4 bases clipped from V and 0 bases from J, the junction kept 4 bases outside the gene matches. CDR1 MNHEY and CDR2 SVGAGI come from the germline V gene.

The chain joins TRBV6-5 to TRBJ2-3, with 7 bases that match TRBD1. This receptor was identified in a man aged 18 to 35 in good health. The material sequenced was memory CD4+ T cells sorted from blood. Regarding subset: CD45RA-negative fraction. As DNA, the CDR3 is TGTGCCAGCAGTTTAGGGGGCTGGAGCACAGATACGCAGTATTTT. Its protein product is CASSLGGWSTDTQYF.